This T cell receptor beta chain was recorded in a study of T-cell memory formation after mild COVID-19. This clonotype was seen a few times. Via MiXCR, TCRdb re-called the 5' RACE reads, giving one row per CDR3 protein. The sample holds about 340,000 distinct CDR3 sequences, around 13% seen once. The germline gives CDR1 DFQATT, CDR2 SNEGSKA (reference sequence). The J segment lost 4 bases and the V segment lost 6 bases, leaving 8 bases of the junction unmatched. The CDR3 consists of 15 residues. J is TRBJ2-1 and V is TRBV20-1; 11 nucleotides agree with TRBD2. Sequenced input: PBMCs or a T cell subset sorted from them (not recorded which). The receptor was isolated from a man aged 18 to 29 who had mild COVID-19 (a few samples of this study predate the infection). Cell type and time point are not known. CDR3 loop: CSAPTSGGLYNEQFF. For the CDR3, the DNA is TGCAGTGCACCAACTAGCGGGGGCCTGTACAATGAGCAGTTCTTC.